The 27 T cell receptor beta chains below come from one sample, sequenced in a study of early T cells in non-severe SARS-CoV-2 infection. One entry per CDR3 protein, called by TCRdb with MiXCR from the 5' RACE reads. The top ten clones hold less than 3.5% of a sample with about 110,000 distinct CDR3 sequences, 9% to 13% of them seen once. Sequences were obtained from whole blood. The source of these receptors is an adult who was a healthcare worker with PCR-confirmed SARS-CoV-2 infection or an uninfected control (not recorded which).

The CDR3 reads CASSHTGNNEKLFF. Here the CDR3 DNA reads TGCGCCAGCAGCCACACAGGGAATAATGAAAAACTGTTTTTT. The chain combines TRBV5-1 with TRBJ1-4, with D possibly being TRBD1 (6 bases). Germline V gene data show CDR1 as SGHRS and CDR2 as YFSETQ. Trimming took off 4 bases at V and 4 bases at J, with 11 bases between the two ends. The CDR3 has 14 amino acids.

This clonotype was seen a handful of times. The chain carries TRBV7-2 and TRBJ2-2; D might be TRBD1 or TRBD2, each matching 5 bases. The CDR3 is 16 residues long. V lost 3 bases, J lost 6 bases, and 17 bases lay in between. Germline V lookup: CDR1 SGHTA, CDR2 FQGNSA. CDR3 sequence reads: CASSFEGTEGAGELFF. CDR3 coding DNA: TGTGCCAGCAGCTTTGAGGGGACGGAAGGCGCCGGGGAGCTGTTTTTT.

There are a few counts of this clonotype. CDR3 sequence (DNA): TGTGCCAGCAGCTTAGATGTGGGGAACGGGGCCAACGTCCTGACTTTC. Its translation: CASSLDVGNGANVLTF. The chain couples TRBV11-2 to TRBJ2-6; D gene ambiguous. This CDR3 region has 16 residues. V was trimmed by 0 bases and J by 4 bases, leaving 10 bases between them. The germline V gene encodes CDR1 SGHAT and CDR2 FQNNGV. Combining the CDR3 with reference TRBV11-2 and TRBJ2-6 gives the whole variable domain EAGVAQSPRYKIIEKRQSVAFWCNPISGHATLYWYQQILGQGPKLLIQFQNNGVVDDSQLPKDRFSAERLKGVDSTLKIQPAKLEDSAVYLCASSLDVGNGANVLTFGAGSRLTVL.

The chain's CDR3 is CASSLDSRQPGVSKNIQYF. The CDR3 bases are TGTGCCAGCAGCTTAGATAGTCGCCAGCCAGGGGTTAGCAAAAACATTCAGTACTTC. The chain recombines TRBV11-2 with TRBJ2-4; tentatively, D is TRBD1 (6 bases). This CDR3 region has 19 residues. The V gene's germline CDR1 is SGHAT and CDR2 FQNNGV. V was cut by 0 bases and J by 3 bases, with 21 bases left in between.

This clonotype has ten or more counts. V and J are TRBV7-9 and TRBJ2-7, with D perhaps matching TRBD1 or TRBD2 (5 bases each). Germline CDR1 is SEHNR and CDR2 is FQNEAQ (reference sequence). The CDR3 covers 13 residues. The germline V and J ends were trimmed by 5 bases and 9 bases, with 17 bases remaining between them. For the CDR3, the DNA is TGTGCCAGCAGCCCATGGGACGCGACTCGGCAGTACTTC. Its protein is CASSPWDATRQYF. The whole variable domain, remainder taken from reference TRBV7-9 and TRBJ2-7, is DTGVSQNPRHKITKRGQNVTFRCDPISEHNRLYWYRQTLGQGPEFLTYFQNEAQLEKSRLLSDRFSAERPKGSFSTLEIQRTEQGDSAMYLCASSPWDATRQYFGPGTRLTVT.

The gene calls are TRBV29-1 and TRBJ2-7, with D unclear. CDR1 and CDR2 from the germline V gene are SQVTM and ANQGSEA. The CDR3 consists of 13 residues. V lost 5 bases, J lost 0 bases, and 11 bases lay in between. CDR3 bases: TGCAGCGTTAAAGTTGCAAGCTCCTACGAGCAGTACTTC. Translating it yields CSVKVASSYEQYF.

This clonotype has a handful of counts. The chain recombines TRBV12-5 with TRBJ1-5, with D unclear. This CDR3 comprises 16 residues. The V end was cut by 1 base, the J end by 6 bases, with 16 bases between. Looked up from germline, CDR1 is LGHNT and CDR2 is FRNRAP. CDR3 sequence (DNA): TGTGCTAGTGGTTTGGGGAAGGTCGAGGTTGGTCAGCCCCAGCATTTT. Amino acid sequence: CASGLGKVEVGQPQHF.

This chain links TRBV28 with TRBJ2-7; the D is unclear. The CDR3 extends over 15 amino acids. Per the germline V gene, CDR1 is MDHEN and CDR2 is SYDVKM. V lost 6 bases to trimming and J lost 0 bases, with 15 bases between them. In nucleotides, the CDR3 is TGTGCCAGCAGCTCTCCGACATCCAGCTCCTACGAGCAGTACTTC. It yields the protein CASSSPTSSSYEQYF.

The CDR3 here is CASSLFGSNGELFF. DNA of the CDR3: TGTGCCAGCAGCTTATTCGGGTCGAACGGGGAGCTGTTTTTT. The J gene is TRBJ2-2, the V gene TRBV11-2; D unresolved. Trimming took off 2 bases at V and 7 bases at J, with 11 bases between the two ends. CDR1 and CDR2 (germline): SGHAT, FQNNGV. The CDR3 is 14 amino acids. Full variable domain (outside the CDR3, taken from reference TRBV11-2 and TRBJ2-2): EAGVAQSPRYKIIEKRQSVAFWCNPISGHATLYWYQQILGQGPKLLIQFQNNGVVDDSQLPKDRFSAERLKGVDSTLKIQPAKLEDSAVYLCASSLFGSNGELFFGEGSRLTVL.

This clonotype turned up a few times. The chain couples TRBV4-1 to TRBJ1-2, with D unclear. The germline V gene encodes CDR1 MGHRA and CDR2 YSYEKL. The CDR3 has 14 amino acids. Between the trimmed V and J ends, which lost 4 bases and 4 bases, there was a span of 13 bases. The CDR3 loop reads CASSPLTGGYGYTF. CDR3 DNA: TGCGCCAGCAGCCCCCTGACGGGCGGCTATGGCTACACCTTC.

This clonotype has only a few counts. This chain links TRBV2 with TRBJ1-2; 7 positions match TRBD1. This CDR3 region has 13 residues. CDR1 is SNHLY and CDR2 is FYNNEI in the germline V gene. V lost 3 bases and J lost 2; bases outside the gene matches: 0. CDR3 sequence (DNA): TGTGCCAGCAGTGACAGGGGGAACTATGGCTACACCTTC. Translating gives CASSDRGNYGYTF.

This clonotype was seen a handful of times. The chain employs TRBV5-1 and TRBJ2-1; TRBD2 might be the D (6 bases). CDR3 length: 15 residues. Germline V gene sequence: CDR1 SGHRS, CDR2 YFSETQ. The V end was cut by 5 bases, the J end by 5 bases, with 17 bases between. The CDR3: CASRPGREPNNEQFF. CDR3 coding DNA: TGCGCCAGCAGGCCCGGGCGGGAACCAAACAATGAGCAGTTCTTC. The variable domain in full, completed from reference TRBV5-1 and TRBJ2-1, reads KAGVTQTPRYLIKTRGQQVTLSCSPISGHRSVSWYQQTPGQGLQFLFEYFSETQRNKGNFPGRFSGRQFSNSRSEMNVSTLELGDSALYLCASRPGREPNNEQFFGPGTRLTVL.

This clonotype showed up many times. The chain employs TRBV12-3 or TRBV12-4 and TRBJ2-1; D is unclear. This CDR3 contains 11 residues. V gave up 3 bases and J gave up 6 bases, with 3 bases separating them. The CDR3 nucleotides are TGTGCCAGCAGTTTCATCAATGAGCAGTTCTTC. Its translation: CASSFINEQFF.

CDR3 nucleotide sequence: TGTGCCAGCAGCTTCCTAGGCAGCACCGGGGAGCTGTTTTTT. Its translation is CASSFLGSTGELFF. J is TRBJ2-2 and V is TRBV7-3; D remains unclear. Trimming left V 3 bases short and J 4 bases short, with 9 bases between. Looked up from germline, CDR1 is SGHTA and CDR2 is FQGTGA. This CDR3 is 14 amino acids long.

A few counts support this clonotype. The V gene is TRBV6-2 or TRBV6-3, the J gene TRBJ2-1, with D possibly TRBD2 on 6 matching bases. Trimming stripped 7 bases from V and 6 bases from J, with 16 bases between. The CDR3 is made up of 14 amino acids. Per the germline V gene, CDR1 is MNHEY and CDR2 is SVGEGT. CDR3 sequence reads: CASKDWGDGNEQFF. The CDR3, as DNA: TGTGCCAGCAAGGACTGGGGGGATGGCAATGAGCAGTTCTTC.

This clonotype showed up many times. The rearrangement links TRBV14 to TRBJ1-2; D might be TRBD1 (6 bases). Germline V gives CDR1 SGHDN, CDR2 FVKESK. V was trimmed by 5 bases and J by 3 bases, leaving 10 bases between them. The CDR3 is 13 residues long. The CDR3 DNA sequence: TGTGCCAGCAGCTCGGGACACTACTATGGCTACACCTTC. Encoded protein: CASSSGHYYGYTF.

The table lists this clonotype with a few counts. The V and J genes are TRBV9 and TRBJ1-1; 9 nucleotides agree with TRBD1. This CDR3 is built from 17 residues. The J segment lost 0 bases and the V segment lost 1 base, leaving 7 bases of the junction unmatched. CDR1 is SGDLS, CDR2 YYNGEE, per germline. Here the CDR3 DNA reads TGTGCCAGCAGCGTACTGGACAGGGGCCCCATGAACACTGAAGCTTTCTTT. Translating it yields CASSVLDRGPMNTEAFF.

This clonotype appeared many times. The chain joins TRBV6-5 to TRBJ2-5; TRBD2 matches at 7 bases. V lost 0 bases, J lost 3 bases, and 4 bases stayed unmatched. This CDR3 spans 15 amino acids. The germline V gene encodes CDR1 MNHEY and CDR2 SVGAGI. The CDR3 loop reads CASSYSGLVEETQYF. The CDR3 nucleotides read TGTGCCAGCAGTTACTCAGGACTAGTCGAAGAGACCCAGTACTTC.

This clonotype was observed a handful of times. The J gene is TRBJ2-5, the V gene TRBV12-3 or TRBV12-4; D call uncertain. The V end was cut by 6 bases, the J end by 3 bases, with 8 bases between. The CDR3 has 12 amino acids. CDR3 in amino acids: CASSLGEETQYF. The CDR3 DNA sequence: TGTGCCAGCAGCCTTGGGGAAGAGACCCAGTACTTC.

There are many counts of this clonotype. This rearrangement joins TRBV7-2 to TRBJ2-2; D is possibly TRBD1 (5 bases). Trimming cost V 5 bases and J 10 bases, with 11 bases left between them. CDR1 is SGHTA and CDR2 is FQGNSA in the germline V gene. CDR3 length: 12 amino acids. The CDR3: CASSRTGQELFF. For the CDR3, the DNA is TGTGCCAGCAGCCGCACAGGACAGGAGCTGTTTTTT.

This clonotype was seen a few times. This chain connects TRBV2 to TRBJ2-1; TRBD1 is a possible D gene (6 bases). Deletions cut 6 bases from V and 12 bases from J, with 12 bases between. Germline loops: CDR1 SNHLY, CDR2 FYNNEI. The CDR3 has 11 residues. CDR3 sequence reads: CASREQGRQFF. The CDR3 DNA sequence: TGTGCCAGCAGGGAACAGGGACGGCAGTTCTTC.

At least ten counts were recorded for this clonotype. This chain links TRBV12-3 or TRBV12-4 with TRBJ1-5; 9 nucleotides agree with TRBD1. This CDR3 is 17 amino acids long. V trimming: 6 bases; J trimming: 5 bases; junction bases outside the gene matches: 14. Here the CDR3 reads CASSGQGTRPVDQPQHF. The CDR3 DNA reads TGTGCCAGCAGCGGACAGGGGACGCGGCCTGTCGATCAGCCCCAGCATTTT.

This chain links TRBV5-1 with TRBJ2-1; D may be TRBD2 (7 bases). Looked up from germline, CDR1 is SGHRS and CDR2 is YFSETQ. Trimming pared 4 bases from V and 4 bases from J, leaving 15 bases between. This CDR3 region has 15 residues. In DNA form, the CDR3 reads TGCGCCAGCAGCCCCGGACTAGGGACATACAATGAGCAGTTCTTC. Protein product: CASSPGLGTYNEQFF.

The chain employs TRBV7-8 and TRBJ1-4, with 8 bases identical to TRBD1. The CDR3 consists of 13 residues. Germline V lookup: CDR1 SGHVS, CDR2 FQNEAQ. The V gene end was trimmed by 5 bases and the J gene end by 14 bases; junction bases not matched to a gene: 10. The DNA for the CDR3 is TGTGCCAGCAGCCCCGGGACAGGCCAGAGGCTGTTTTTT. This encodes CASSPGTGQRLFF.

Ten or more counts support this clonotype. The genes are TRBV7-9 and TRBJ1-4; D is undetermined. The germline V gene has CDR1 SEHNR and CDR2 FQNEAQ (reference sequence). This CDR3 comprises 15 residues. With 1 base removed from V and 0 bases from J, the gap between germline ends came to 6 bases. CDR3 sequence reads: CASSLVGTTNEKLFF. The CDR3 coding sequence is TGTGCCAGCAGCTTAGTAGGCACAACTAATGAAAAACTGTTTTTT.

This clonotype has only a few counts. The chain employs TRBV27 and TRBJ1-6; TRBD1 matches at 9 bases. This CDR3 comprises 15 residues. After removal of 4 bases from V and 10 bases from J, the junction contained 8 bases not matched to a gene. Germline lookup yields CDR1 MNHEY and CDR2 SMNVEV (reference sequence). As DNA, the CDR3 is TGTGCCAGCAGTTCAACACAGGGGGCTCAATCACCCCTCCACTTT. It encodes CASSSTQGAQSPLHF.

There are many counts of this clonotype. The chain carries TRBV6-2 or TRBV6-3 and TRBJ2-2; D might be TRBD2 (5 bases). Germline V gives CDR1 MNHEY, CDR2 SVGEGT. The V and J ends lost 3 bases and 6 bases respectively, with 14 bases between them. The length of the CDR3 is 15 residues. The CDR3 nucleotides are TGTGCCAGCAGTTATTATCTATCGCGGGCCGGGGAGCTGTTTTTT. Translated, it gives CASSYYLSRAGELFF.